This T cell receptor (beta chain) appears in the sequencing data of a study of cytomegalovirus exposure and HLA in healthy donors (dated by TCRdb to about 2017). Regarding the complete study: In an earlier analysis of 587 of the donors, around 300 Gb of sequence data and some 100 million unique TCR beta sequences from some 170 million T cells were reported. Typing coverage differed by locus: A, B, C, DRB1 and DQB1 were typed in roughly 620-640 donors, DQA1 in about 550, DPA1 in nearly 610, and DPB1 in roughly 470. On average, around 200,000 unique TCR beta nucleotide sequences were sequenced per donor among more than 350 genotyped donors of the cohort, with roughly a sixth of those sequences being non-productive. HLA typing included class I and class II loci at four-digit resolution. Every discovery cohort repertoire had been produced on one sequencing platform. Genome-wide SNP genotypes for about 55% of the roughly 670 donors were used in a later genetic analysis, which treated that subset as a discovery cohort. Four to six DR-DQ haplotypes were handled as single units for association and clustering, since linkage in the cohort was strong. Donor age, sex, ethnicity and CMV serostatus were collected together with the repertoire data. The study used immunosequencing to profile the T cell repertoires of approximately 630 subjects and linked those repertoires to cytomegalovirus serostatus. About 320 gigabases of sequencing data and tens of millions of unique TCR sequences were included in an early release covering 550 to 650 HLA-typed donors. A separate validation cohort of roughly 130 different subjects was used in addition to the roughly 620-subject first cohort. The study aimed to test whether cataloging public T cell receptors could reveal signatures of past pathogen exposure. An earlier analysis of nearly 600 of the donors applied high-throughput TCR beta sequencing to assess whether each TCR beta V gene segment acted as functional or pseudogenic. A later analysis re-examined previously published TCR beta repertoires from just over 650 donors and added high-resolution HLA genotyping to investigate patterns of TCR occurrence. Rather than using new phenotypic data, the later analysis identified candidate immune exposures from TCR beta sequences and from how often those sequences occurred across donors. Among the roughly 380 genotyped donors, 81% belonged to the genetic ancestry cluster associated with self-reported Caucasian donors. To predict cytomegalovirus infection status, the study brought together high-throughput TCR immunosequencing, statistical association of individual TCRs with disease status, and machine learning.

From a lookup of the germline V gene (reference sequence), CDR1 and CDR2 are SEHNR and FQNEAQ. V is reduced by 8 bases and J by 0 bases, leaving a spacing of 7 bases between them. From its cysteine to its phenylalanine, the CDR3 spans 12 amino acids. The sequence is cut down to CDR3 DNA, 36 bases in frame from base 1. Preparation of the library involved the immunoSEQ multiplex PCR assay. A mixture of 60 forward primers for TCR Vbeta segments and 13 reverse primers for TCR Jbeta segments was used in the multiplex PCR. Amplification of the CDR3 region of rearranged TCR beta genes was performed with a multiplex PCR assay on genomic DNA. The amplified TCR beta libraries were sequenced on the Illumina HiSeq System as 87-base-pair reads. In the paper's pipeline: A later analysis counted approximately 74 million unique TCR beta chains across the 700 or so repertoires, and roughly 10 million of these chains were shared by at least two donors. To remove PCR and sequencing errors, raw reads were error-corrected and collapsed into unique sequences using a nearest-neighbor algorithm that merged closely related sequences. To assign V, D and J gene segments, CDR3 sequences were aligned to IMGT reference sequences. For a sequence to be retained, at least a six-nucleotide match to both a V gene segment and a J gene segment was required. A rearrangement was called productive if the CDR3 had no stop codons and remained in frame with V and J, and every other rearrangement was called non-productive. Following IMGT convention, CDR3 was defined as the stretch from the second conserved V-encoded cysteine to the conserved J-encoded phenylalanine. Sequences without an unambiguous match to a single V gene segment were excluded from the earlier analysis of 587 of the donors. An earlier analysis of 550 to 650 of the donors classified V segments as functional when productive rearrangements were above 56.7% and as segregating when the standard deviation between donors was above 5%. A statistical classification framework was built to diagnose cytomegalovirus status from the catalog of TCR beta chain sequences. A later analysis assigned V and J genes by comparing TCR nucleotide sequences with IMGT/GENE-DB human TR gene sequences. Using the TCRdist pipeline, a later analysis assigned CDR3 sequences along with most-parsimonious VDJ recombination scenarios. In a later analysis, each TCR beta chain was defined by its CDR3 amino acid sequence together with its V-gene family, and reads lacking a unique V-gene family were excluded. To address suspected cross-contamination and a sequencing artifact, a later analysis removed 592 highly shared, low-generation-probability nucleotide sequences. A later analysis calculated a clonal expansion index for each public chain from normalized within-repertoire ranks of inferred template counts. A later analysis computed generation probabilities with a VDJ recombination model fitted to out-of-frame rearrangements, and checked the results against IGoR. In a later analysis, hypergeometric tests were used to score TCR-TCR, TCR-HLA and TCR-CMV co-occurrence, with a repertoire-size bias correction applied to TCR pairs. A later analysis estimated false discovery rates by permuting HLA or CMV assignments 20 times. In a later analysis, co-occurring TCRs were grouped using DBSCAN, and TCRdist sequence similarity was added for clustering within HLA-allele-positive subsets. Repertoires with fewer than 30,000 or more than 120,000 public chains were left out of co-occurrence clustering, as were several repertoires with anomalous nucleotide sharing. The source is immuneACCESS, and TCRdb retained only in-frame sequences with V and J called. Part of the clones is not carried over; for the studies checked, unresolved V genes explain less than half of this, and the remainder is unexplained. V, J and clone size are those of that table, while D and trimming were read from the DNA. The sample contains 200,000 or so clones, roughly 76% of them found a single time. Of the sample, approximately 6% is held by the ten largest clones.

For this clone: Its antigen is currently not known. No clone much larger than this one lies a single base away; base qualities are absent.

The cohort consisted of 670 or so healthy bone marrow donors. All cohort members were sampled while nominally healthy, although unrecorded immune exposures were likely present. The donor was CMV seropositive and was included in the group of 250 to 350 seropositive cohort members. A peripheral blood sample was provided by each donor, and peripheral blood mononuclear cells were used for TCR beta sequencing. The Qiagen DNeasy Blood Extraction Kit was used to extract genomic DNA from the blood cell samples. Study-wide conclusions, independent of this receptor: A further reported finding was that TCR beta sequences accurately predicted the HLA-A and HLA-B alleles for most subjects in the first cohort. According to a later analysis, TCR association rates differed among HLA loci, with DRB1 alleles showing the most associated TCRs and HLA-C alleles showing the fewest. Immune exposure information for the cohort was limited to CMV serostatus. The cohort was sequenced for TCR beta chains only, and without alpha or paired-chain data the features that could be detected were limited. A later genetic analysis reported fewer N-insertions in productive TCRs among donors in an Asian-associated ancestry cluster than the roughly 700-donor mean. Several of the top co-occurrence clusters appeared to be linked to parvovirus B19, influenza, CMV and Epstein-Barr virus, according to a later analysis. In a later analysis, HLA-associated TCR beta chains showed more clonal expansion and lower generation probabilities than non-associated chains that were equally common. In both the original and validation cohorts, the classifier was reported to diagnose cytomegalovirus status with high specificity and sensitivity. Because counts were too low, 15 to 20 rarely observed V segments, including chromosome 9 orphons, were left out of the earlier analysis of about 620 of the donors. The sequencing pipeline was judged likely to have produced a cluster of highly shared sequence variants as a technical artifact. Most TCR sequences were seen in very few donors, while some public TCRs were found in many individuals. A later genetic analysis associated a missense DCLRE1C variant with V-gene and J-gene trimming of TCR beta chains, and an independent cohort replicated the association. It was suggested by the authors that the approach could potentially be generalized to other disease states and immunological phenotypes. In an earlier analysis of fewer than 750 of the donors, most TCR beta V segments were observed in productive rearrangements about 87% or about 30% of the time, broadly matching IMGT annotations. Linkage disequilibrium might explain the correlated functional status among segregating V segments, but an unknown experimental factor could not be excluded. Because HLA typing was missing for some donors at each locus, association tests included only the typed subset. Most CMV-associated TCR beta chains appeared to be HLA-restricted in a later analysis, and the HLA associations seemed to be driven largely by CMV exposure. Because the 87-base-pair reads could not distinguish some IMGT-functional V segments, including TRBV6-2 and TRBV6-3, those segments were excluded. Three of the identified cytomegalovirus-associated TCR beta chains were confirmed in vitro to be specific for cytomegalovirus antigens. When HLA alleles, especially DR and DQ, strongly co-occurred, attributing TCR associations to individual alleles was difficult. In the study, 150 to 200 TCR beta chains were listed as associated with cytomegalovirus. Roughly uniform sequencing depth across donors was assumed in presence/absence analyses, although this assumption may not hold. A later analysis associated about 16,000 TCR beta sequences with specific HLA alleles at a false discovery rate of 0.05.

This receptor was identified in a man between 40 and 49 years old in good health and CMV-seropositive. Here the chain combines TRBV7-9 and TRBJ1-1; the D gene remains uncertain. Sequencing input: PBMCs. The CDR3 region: CASAIMNTEAFF. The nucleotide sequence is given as TGTGCCAGCGCTATTATGAACACTGAAGCTTTCTTT. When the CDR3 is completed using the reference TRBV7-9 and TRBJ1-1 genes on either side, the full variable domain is DTGVSQNPRHKITKRGQNVTFRCDPISEHNRLYWYRQTLGQGPEFLTYFQNEAQLEKSRLLSDRFSAERPKGSFSTLEIQRTEQGDSAMYLCASAIMNTEAFFGQGTRLTVV.